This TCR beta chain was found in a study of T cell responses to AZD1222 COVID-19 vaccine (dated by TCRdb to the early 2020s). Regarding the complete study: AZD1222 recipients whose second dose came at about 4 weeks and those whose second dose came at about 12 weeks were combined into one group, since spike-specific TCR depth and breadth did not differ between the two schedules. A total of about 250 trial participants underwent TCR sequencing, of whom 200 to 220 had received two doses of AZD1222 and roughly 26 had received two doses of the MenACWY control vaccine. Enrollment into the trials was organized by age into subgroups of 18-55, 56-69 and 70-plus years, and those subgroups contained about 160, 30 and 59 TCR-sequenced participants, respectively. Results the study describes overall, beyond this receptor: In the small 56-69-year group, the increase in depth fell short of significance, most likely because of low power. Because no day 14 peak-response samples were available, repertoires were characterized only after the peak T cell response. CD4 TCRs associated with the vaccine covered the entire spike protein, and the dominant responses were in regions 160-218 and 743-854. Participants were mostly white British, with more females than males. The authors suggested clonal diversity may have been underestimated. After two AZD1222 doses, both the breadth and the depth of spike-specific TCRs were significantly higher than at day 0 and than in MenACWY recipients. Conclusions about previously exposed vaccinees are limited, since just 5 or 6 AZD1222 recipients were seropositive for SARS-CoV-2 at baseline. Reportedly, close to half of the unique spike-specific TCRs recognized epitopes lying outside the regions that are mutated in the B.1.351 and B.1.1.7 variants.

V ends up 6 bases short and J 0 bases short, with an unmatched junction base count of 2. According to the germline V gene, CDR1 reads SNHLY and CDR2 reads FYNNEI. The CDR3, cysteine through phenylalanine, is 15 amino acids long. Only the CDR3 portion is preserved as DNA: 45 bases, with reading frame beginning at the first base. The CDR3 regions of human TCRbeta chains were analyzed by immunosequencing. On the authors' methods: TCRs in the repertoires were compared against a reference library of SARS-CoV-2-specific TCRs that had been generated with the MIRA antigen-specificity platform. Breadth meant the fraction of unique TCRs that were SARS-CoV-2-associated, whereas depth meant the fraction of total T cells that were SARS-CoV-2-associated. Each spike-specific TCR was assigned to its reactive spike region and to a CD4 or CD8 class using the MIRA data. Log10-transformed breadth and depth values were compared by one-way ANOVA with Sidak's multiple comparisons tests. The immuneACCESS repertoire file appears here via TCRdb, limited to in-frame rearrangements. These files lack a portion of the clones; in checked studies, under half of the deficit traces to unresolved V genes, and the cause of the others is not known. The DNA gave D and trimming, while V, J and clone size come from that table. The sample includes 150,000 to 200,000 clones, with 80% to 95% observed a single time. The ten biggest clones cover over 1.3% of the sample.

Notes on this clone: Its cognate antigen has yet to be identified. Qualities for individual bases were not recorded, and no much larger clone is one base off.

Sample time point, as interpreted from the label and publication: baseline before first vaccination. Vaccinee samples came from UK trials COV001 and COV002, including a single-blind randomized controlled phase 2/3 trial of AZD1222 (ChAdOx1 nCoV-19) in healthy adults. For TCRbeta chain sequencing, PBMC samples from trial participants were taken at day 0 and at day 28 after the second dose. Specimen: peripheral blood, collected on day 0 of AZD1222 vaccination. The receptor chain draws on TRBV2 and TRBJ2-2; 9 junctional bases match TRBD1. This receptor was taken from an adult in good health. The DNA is TGTGCCAGCAGCCGACAGGGGGCGAACACCGGGGAGCTGTTTTTT. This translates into CASSRQGANTGELFF.